Presented here are 19 T cell receptor beta chains from one specimen sequenced in a study of molecular identifiers for immune sequencing clone quantification. TCRdb processed the PCR reads anew with MiXCR; each CDR3 protein has one entry. The sample consists of 550,000 to 750,000 distinct CDR3 sequences, 15% to 20% of them appearing once. The sample taken for sequencing was naive CD8+ T cells from blood, with Jurkat cell RNA spiked in. Subset given: FACS-sorted CD8+CD4-CCR7+CD45RA+ naive T cells. Source of these receptors: a human donor in good health. Some libraries in this study had Jurkat cell RNA spiked in.

This clonotype was observed a few times. This rearrangement joins TRBV28 to TRBJ1-1, with D maybe TRBD1 (6 bases). V lost 7 bases and J lost 4, with 22 bases in between. CDR1 is MDHEN, CDR2 SYDVKM, per germline. The CDR3 length is 16 residues. CDR3 sequence: CASNSPGVEDSTEAFF. For the CDR3, the DNA is TGTGCCAGCAACTCACCAGGGGTTGAGGACAGCACTGAAGCTTTCTTT.

Regarding this clonotype: At one end the junction does not follow the germline gene, possibly because of a read error. This rearrangement joins TRBV6-5 to TRBJ2-1, with 9 bases that match TRBD2. The V gene's germline CDR1 is MNHEY and CDR2 SVGAGI. The CDR3 is 17 residues long. CDR3 region: CAGSYGAGGPLNNEQFF. In DNA form, the CDR3 reads TGTGCCGGCAGTTATGGGGCGGGAGGGCCATTAAACAATGAGCAGTTCTTC.

This clonotype appeared many times. This rearrangement joins TRBV5-1 to TRBJ2-3, with 7 bases matching TRBD1. CDR3 length equals 17 residues. With V trimmed by 4 bases and J by 0 bases, 11 bases remained unmatched. Germline CDR1 and CDR2: SGHRS and YFSETQ. The CDR3 sequence is CASSDGTVLVSTDTQYF. CDR3 DNA: TGCGCCAGCAGCGACGGGACAGTGCTTGTTAGCACAGATACGCAGTATTTT.

This clonotype was seen repeatedly, ten times or more. The V and J genes are TRBV7-9 and TRBJ1-2, with no clear D. Per the germline V gene, CDR1 is SEHNR and CDR2 is FQNEAQ (reference sequence). Trimming shortened V by 5 bases and J by 4 bases, and 23 bases separated the two germline ends. This CDR3 has 17 residues. The DNA of the CDR3 is TGTGCCAGCAGCCCCGACCGGACGGCGACGGTACTCTATGGCTACACCTTC. Protein: CASSPDRTATVLYGYTF.

At least ten counts were recorded for this clonotype. This rearrangement joins TRBV28 to TRBJ2-7; TRBD1 is a possible D gene (5 bases). The length of the CDR3 is 13 residues. Trimming took 6 bases from V and 0 from J, leaving 9 bases between them. The V gene's germline CDR1 is MDHEN and CDR2 SYDVKM. The CDR3 DNA is TGTGCCAGCAGCGTAGGGGTCTCCTACGAGCAGTACTTC. Amino acids: CASSVGVSYEQYF.

Many counts were recorded for this clonotype. The chain combines TRBV9 with TRBJ2-3; a weak D match, TRBD2 (6 bases). Trimming took off 0 bases at V and 1 base at J, with 9 bases between the two ends. The length of the CDR3 is 15 residues. The germline V gene encodes CDR1 SGDLS and CDR2 YYNGEE. The CDR3, as DNA: TGTGCCAGCAGCGTAGAGTCGGGGGGCACAGATACGCAGTATTTT. Protein: CASSVESGGTDTQYF.

This clonotype occurred a few times. The chain recombines TRBV7-9 with TRBJ2-3, with 11 bases identical to TRBD1. The V segment lost 1 base and the J segment 6 bases; nucleotides outside the gene matches: 3. The CDR3 consists of 15 residues. CDR1 is SEHNR, CDR2 FQNEAQ, per germline (reference sequence). As DNA, the CDR3 is TGTGCCAGCAGCTTAGGGACAGGGGGCGTTGATACGCAGTATTTT. It translates to CASSLGTGGVDTQYF. Complete variable domain (other parts from reference TRBV7-9 and TRBJ2-3): DTGVSQNPRHKITKRGQNVTFRCDPISEHNRLYWYRQTLGQGPEFLTYFQNEAQLEKSRLLSDRFSAERPKGSFSTLEIQRTEQGDSAMYLCASSLGTGGVDTQYFGPGTRLTVL.

The chain joins TRBV20-1 to TRBJ1-6; TRBD1 agrees at 9 bases. CDR3 length: 16 amino acids. Germline V lookup: CDR1 DFQATT, CDR2 SNEGSKA (reference sequence). V gave up 6 bases and J gave up 7 bases; unmatched junction bases: 13. The CDR3 spells CSAQPFETGGNSPLHF. Written as DNA, the CDR3 is TGCAGTGCCCAACCCTTCGAGACAGGGGGGAATTCACCCCTCCACTTT.

At least ten counts were recorded for this clonotype. The chain is built from TRBV29-1 and TRBJ1-1, with a possible D match to TRBD1 (6 bases). From germline, CDR1 is SQVTM and CDR2 ANQGSEA. This CDR3 is built from 15 residues. V was pared by 2 bases and J by 3 bases, with 16 bases between. CDR3 sequence: CSVEIQGRGDTEAFF. DNA of the CDR3: TGCAGCGTTGAAATACAGGGCCGGGGGGACACTGAAGCTTTCTTT.

Worth noting for this clonotype: The junction departs from germline at one end; a sequencing error may be responsible. The chain uses TRBV2 and TRBJ2-7, with D tentatively TRBD2 (5 bases). This CDR3 spans 13 amino acids. The V gene's germline CDR1 is SNHLY and CDR2 FYNNEI. CDR3 sequence (DNA): TGTGCCAGCAGGCTACTTAGCGACTACGAGCAGTGCTTC. Residues: CASRLLSDYEQCF.

The chain employs TRBV7-9 and TRBJ2-1; no clear D gene. Germline values: CDR1 SEHNR, CDR2 FQNEAQ (reference sequence). CDR3 length equals 15 residues. Trimming pared 1 base from V and 2 bases from J, leaving 9 bases between. The CDR3 protein is CASSLVVQPYNEQFF. The CDR3 DNA reads TGTGCCAGCAGCTTAGTGGTCCAGCCCTACAATGAGCAGTTCTTC.

This clonotype was observed at least ten times. V gene TRBV5-4 combines with J gene TRBJ2-7, with 9 bases that match TRBD2. The length of the CDR3 is 15 residues. Germline V gene sequence: CDR1 SGHNT, CDR2 YYREEE (reference sequence). J lost 2 bases, V lost 4 bases, and 7 bases had no gene match. In nucleotides, the CDR3 is TGTGCCAGCAGCAGGGACTTAGCGGGGGCCTACGAGCAGTACTTC. Encoded protein: CASSRDLAGAYEQYF.

This clonotype was counted ten times or more. The rearrangement links TRBV5-6 to TRBJ1-1, with D possibly TRBD1 on 6 matching bases. V was clipped by 4 bases and J by 0 bases, with 13 bases between them. The V gene's germline CDR1 is SGHDT and CDR2 YYEEEE. CDR3 size: 15 residues. CDR3 amino acids: CASSLWTAVNTEAFF. CDR3 DNA: TGTGCCAGCAGCCTATGGACAGCCGTGAACACTGAAGCTTTCTTT.

The V gene is TRBV4-3, the J gene TRBJ1-3; D is undetermined. CDR1 and CDR2 (germline): LGHNA, YSLEER. This CDR3 spans 18 amino acids. Trimming took off 0 bases at V and 2 bases at J, with 17 bases between the two ends. CDR3 nucleotide sequence: TGCGCCAGCAGCCAAGATTCTAGAGGCCGGTGCCCTGGAAACACCATATATTTT. Translating gives CASSQDSRGRCPGNTIYF.

This clonotype was observed many times. CDR3 nucleotides: TGTGCCAGCAGTGATTTCCAGCCCCAGCATTTT. Its translation: CASSDFQPQHF. This chain joins TRBV6-1 and TRBJ1-5; no reliable D call. Germline assignment: CDR1 MNHNS and CDR2 SASEGT. The CDR3 contains 11 residues. Trimming removed 3 bases from V and 7 bases from J, with 4 bases in between.

This clonotype was counted only a few times. Given a much more abundant clone one base away, this may be a read error. The V call is TRBV29-1, the J call TRBJ2-3, with D possibly matching TRBD1 (6 bases). Trimming shortened V by 7 bases and J by 8 bases, and 22 bases separated the two germline ends. The CDR3 contains 14 residues. CDR1 and CDR2 from the germline V gene are SQVTM and ANQGSEA. The CDR3 protein is CSGEPGVGSGTQYF. The CDR3 DNA sequence: TGCAGCGGCGAACCAGGGGTGGGCTCAGGTACGCAGTATTTT.

At least ten counts were recorded for this clonotype. This chain joins TRBV30 and TRBJ2-3, with a weak D call TRBD2 (7 bases). Germline assignment: CDR1 GTSNPN and CDR2 SVGIG (reference sequence). The CDR3 runs to 14 residues. V lost 5 bases to trimming and J lost 5 bases, with 17 bases between them. This chain's CDR3 is CAWGPGGLGDTQYF. The CDR3 DNA follows: TGTGCCTGGGGTCCGGGGGGCCTCGGAGATACGCAGTATTTT. The full variable domain, with the rest looked up from reference TRBV30 and TRBJ2-3, is SQTIHQWPATLVQPVGSPLSLECTVEGTSNPNLYWYRQAAGRGLQLLFYSVGIGQISSEVPQNLSASRPQDRQFILSSKKLLLSDSGFYLCAWGPGGLGDTQYFGPGTRLTVL.

This clonotype was detected many times. The V gene is TRBV27, the J gene TRBJ1-5; D gene ambiguous. V gave up 0 bases and J gave up 9 bases, with 9 bases separating them. The germline V gene has CDR1 MNHEY and CDR2 SMNVEV (reference sequence). This CDR3 spans 13 amino acids. The CDR3 region has the DNA TGTGCCAGCAGTTTATCGGCGATTTGGCCCCAGCATTTT. Amino acid sequence: CASSLSAIWPQHF.

This clonotype occurred many times. The rearrangement uses TRBV7-9 and TRBJ1-4; D uncertain. Trimming shortened V by 5 bases and J by 0 bases, and 7 bases separated the two germline ends. The CDR3 loop spans 14 amino acids. Germline loops: CDR1 SEHNR, CDR2 FQNEAQ (reference sequence). This CDR3 is CASSGRSTNEKLFF. In nucleotides, the CDR3 is TGTGCCAGCAGCGGACGGTCAACTAATGAAAAACTGTTTTTT.